The 9 T cell receptor beta chains presented below share a single source sample, sequenced in a study of blood T cell repertoires in COVID-19. The table came from immunoSEQ multiplex PCR; TCRdb's copy has only in-frame clones and leaves some out. The sample includes around 270,000 clones, 75% to 95% of them seen just once. Sequenced input: peripheral blood. These TCRs come from a person aged 18 to 35 with COVID-19, enrolled during active disease.

The rearrangement uses TRBV2 and TRBJ2-3; 10 bases align to TRBD2. The germline CDR1 and CDR2 sequences are SNHLY and FYNNEI. The CDR3 totals 14 residues. The V gene end was trimmed by 10 bases and the J gene end by 2 bases; junction bases not matched to a gene: 6. The CDR3 loop reads CAIIGLAVTDTQYF. As DNA, the CDR3 is TGTGCCATAATAGGACTAGCGGTCACAGATACGCAGTATTTT.

The V gene is TRBV7-9, the J gene TRBJ2-1; 7 bases fit TRBD2. The trim removed 4 bases at V and 4 bases at J, leaving 7 bases unmatched. This CDR3 is 15 amino acids long. Germline V gene lookup returns CDR1 SEHNR and CDR2 FQNEAQ (reference sequence). CDR3 sequence (DNA): TGTGCCAGCAGCTCCCGCACTAGCGTATACAATGAGCAGTTCTTC. Translation: CASSSRTSVYNEQFF.

The chain uses TRBV5-1 and TRBJ1-1; 11 bases agree with TRBD1. V shed 7 bases and J 0 bases; nucleotides not matched to a gene: 2. Per germline, CDR1 SGHRS and CDR2 YFSETQ. This CDR3 is 14 amino acids long. The CDR3 nucleotides are TGCGCCAGCCGGGACAGGGGGATGAACACTGAAGCTTTCTTT. Protein sequence: CASRDRGMNTEAFF.

This clone was detected once. The chain recombines TRBV9 with TRBJ1-5; D possibly corresponds to TRBD1 (6 bases). The germline V and J ends were trimmed by 3 bases and 0 bases, with 10 bases remaining between them. There are 15 residues in the CDR3. Germline V lookup: CDR1 SGDLS, CDR2 YYNGEE. DNA of the CDR3: TGTGCCAGCAGCGCTGGGACACGTAGCAATCAGCCCCAGCATTTT. The encoded protein is CASSAGTRSNQPQHF.

This clone was seen once. The chain couples TRBV6-5 to TRBJ1-2; D gene uncertain. Trimming took 9 bases from V and 4 from J, leaving 18 bases between them. Germline V gene data show CDR1 as MNHEY and CDR2 as SVGAGI. This CDR3 comprises 14 residues. The CDR3 DNA reads as TGTGCCAGTGGAGCCGGGTCGGCCGGCTATGGCTACACCTTC. Translating it yields CASGAGSAGYGYTF.

This clone occurred a few times. The rearrangement joins TRBV25-1 to TRBJ1-2; D is uncertain. Trimming pared 3 bases from V and 8 bases from J, leaving 10 bases between. Germline V gene sequence: CDR1 MGHDK, CDR2 SYGVNS. The CDR3 sequence is 12 residues long. CDR3 protein: CASSEEVSGYTF. For the CDR3, the DNA is TGTGCCAGCAGTGAGGAGGTGAGCGGCTACACCTTC.

The chain has TRBV5-1 and TRBJ2-1; D is unclear. Trimming removed 5 bases at V and 9 bases at J, with 15 bases between. The CDR3 sequence is 13 residues long. CDR1 is SGHRS and CDR2 is YFSETQ in the germline V gene. This chain's CDR3 is CASRPGPLGEQFF. The CDR3 bases are TGCGCCAGCAGACCGGGTCCCCTGGGTGAGCAGTTCTTC.

This chain uses TRBV14 with TRBJ2-7; TRBD2 aligns across 9 bases. The CDR3 contains 17 residues. Germline-derived CDR1 and CDR2 are SGHDN and FVKESK. The V segment lost 1 base and the J segment 7 bases; nucleotides outside the gene matches: 14. The CDR3 region has the DNA TGTGCCAGCAGCCAAGTTCTCCTAGCGGGATACTCTCTAGAGCAGTACTTC. This translates into CASSQVLLAGYSLEQYF.

This rearrangement joins TRBV27 to TRBJ2-5, with TRBD2 identical over 14 bases. Unmatched junction bases numbered 4, after V lost 5 bases and J lost 5 bases. Germline lookup yields CDR1 MNHEY and CDR2 SMNVEV (reference sequence). There are 15 residues in the CDR3. The chain's CDR3 is CASSPWTSGGETQYF. The CDR3 nucleotides read TGTGCCAGCAGTCCCTGGACTAGCGGGGGGGAGACCCAGTACTTC.